These T cell receptor beta chains were read from a single sample in a study of T-cell reconstitution after alpha-beta-depleted transplantation in children. TCRdb redid the calling of the PCR reads with MiXCR, one entry per CDR3 protein. The table has approximately 1,000,000 distinct CDR3 sequences, about 29% seen once. The source was PBMCs, mostly from graft donor cells, collected 360 days after TCRalphabeta/CD19-depleted stem cell transplant. The source is a boy less than two years old who had a stem cell transplant for SCID, so the T cells may come from the graft donor. The CDR3 runs from the conserved cysteine through the conserved F or W. The D gene is left open where the match is weak. A row's size may be missing; if present it is once, few, many or a size class.

TRBJ2-2,TRBD1,TRBV20-1,-,TGCAGTGCTAACCGGGACAGACCGAACACCGGGGAGCTGTTTTTT,CSANRDRPNTGELFF
TRBJ1-1,-,TRBV19,few,TGTGCCAGTACGGGGGGGAGAACTGAAGCTTTCTTT,CASTGGRTEAFF
TRBJ2-3,-,TRBV28,few,TGTGCCAGCAGTTTCGGTGGGGCCCGGAGAGGAACGCAGTATTTT,CASSFGGARRGTQYF
TRBJ2-7,-,TRBV15,few,TGTGCCACCAGCAGAGACCGGCTCTCGATCGAGCAGTACTTC,CATSRDRLSIEQYF
TRBJ1-2,TRBD1,TRBV4-1,-,TGCGCCAGCAGACGAACTCCAGGGACAGGGGACTATGGCTACACCTTC,CASRRTPGTGDYGYTF
TRBJ2-5,-,TRBV23-1,-,TGCGCCAGCACTCCCGCAGGCCAAGAGACCCAGTACTTC,CASTPAGQETQYF
TRBJ2-3,-,TRBV5-1,-,TGCGCCAGCAGCTTGGGGGCTACGAGCGCAGATACGCAGTATTTT,CASSLGATSADTQYF
TRBJ1-1,-,TRBV20-1,few,TGCAGTGCTAGAGTTCCCCTGGGCAGGAACACTGAAGCTTTCTTT,CSARVPLGRNTEAFF
TRBJ2-1,TRBD1,TRBV4-1,-,TGCGCCAGCAGCCAGACAGGGTATGAGCAGTTCTTC,CASSQTGYEQFF
TRBJ2-3,-,TRBV10-3,-,TGTGCCATCAGTGAGGGGGAAAGAGGGCGGGTCACAGATACGCAGTATTTT,CAISEGERGRVTDTQYF
TRBJ2-7,-,TRBV7-9,few,TGTGCCAGCAGCGGCCCTGGGGGGCTGAGCTCCTACGAGCAGTACTTC,CASSGPGGLSSYEQYF
TRBJ2-2,-,TRBV2,once,TGTGCCAGCAGTGTCCCCGCCCACGGGTTGGTCACCGGGGAGCTGTTTTTT,CASSVPAHGLVTGELFF
TRBJ2-3,TRBD2,TRBV12-3/TRBV12-4,few,TGTGCCAGCAGTTTGCGGCTAGCGGCGGGGGATACGCAGTATTTT,CASSLRLAAGDTQYF
TRBJ1-1,-,TRBV6-5,-,TGTGCCAGCAGTTCTTCCCCACCGAACACTGAAGCTTTCTTT,CASSSSPPNTEAFF
TRBJ2-2,TRBD2,TRBV12-5,few,TGTGCTAGTGGTCCATGGGACTACTACACCGGGGAGCTGTTTTTT,CASGPWDYYTGELFF
TRBJ2-1,TRBD2,TRBV4-1,few,TGCGCCAGCAGCCGATTAGCGGGGGGGTTTAGTCTTGAGCAGTTCTTC,CASSRLAGGFSLEQFF
TRBJ2-3,-,TRBV29-1,-,TGCAGCGTTGACAGGGCTGGTGATACGCAGTATTTT,CSVDRAGDTQYF
TRBJ2-1,-,TRBV11-1,-,TGTGCCAGCAGCAGAACGGGACGGGCAAGCTCCTACAATGAGCAGTTCTTC,CASSRTGRASSYNEQFF
TRBJ2-7,-,TRBV4-1,few,TGCGCCAGCAGCCAAGTGCCGAAGGACTTCTTCTCCTACGAGCAGTACTTC,CASSQVPKDFFSYEQYF
TRBJ2-2,-,TRBV29-1,few,TGCAGCGTTGATTCCAGGGGGGGCGGGGAGCTGTTTTTT,CSVDSRGGGELFF
TRBJ2-7,TRBD1,TRBV10-3,-,TGTGCCATCACTCCGGGACAGGGTTACGAGCAGTACTTC,CAITPGQGYEQYF
TRBJ2-1,TRBD2,TRBV4-2,few,TGTGCCAGCAGCCAAGAGACGCGGGGGGGCCTATTTACCAATGAGCAGTTCTTC,CASSQETRGGLFTNEQFF
TRBJ2-7,TRBD1,TRBV5-1,-,TGCGCCAGCAGCGCAGGGGACAGGGGGTCCGAGCAGTACTTC,CASSAGDRGSEQYF
TRBJ2-1,TRBD2,TRBV12-3/TRBV12-4,few,TGTGCCAGCAGCCCCCCCGGGGGGGCCCCCAATGAGCAGTTCTTC,CASSPPGGAPNEQFF
TRBJ1-3,TRBD1,TRBV12-3/TRBV12-4,-,TGTGCCAGCAGTCGGAAGGGACAGGCAATCTCCTCTGGAAACACCATATATTTT,CASSRKGQAISSGNTIYF
TRBJ2-1,TRBD2,TRBV5-1,-,TGCGCCAGCAGCTTTCCGACTAGCGGGGGGGCCGGGAATGAGCAGTTCTTC,CASSFPTSGGAGNEQFF
TRBJ2-1,-,TRBV4-1,-,TGCGCCAGCAGCCGTTCCGAATACAATGAGCAGTTCTTC,CASSRSEYNEQFF
TRBJ2-7,-,TRBV7-6,few,TGTGCCAGCAGCCCGAGTCCAAGGGTCCACTACGAGCAGTACTTC,CASSPSPRVHYEQYF
TRBJ2-1,TRBD2,TRBV12-3/TRBV12-4,-,TGTGCCAGCAGCCTAAGGTTGCGGGGCGGGGGGGCGGACAATGAGCAGTTCTTC,CASSLRLRGGGADNEQFF
TRBJ2-5,-,TRBV6-5,-,TGTGCCAGCAGTTACCTCTGGCGGGAGACCCAGTACTTC,CASSYLWRETQYF
TRBJ2-7,-,TRBV6-1,-,TGTGCCAGCACCTCGGCAGGGGTCTACGAGCAGTACTTC,CASTSAGVYEQYF
TRBJ1-2,TRBD1,TRBV5-6,-,TGTGCCAGCAGCTTGGGGGGGACAGTCTATGGCTACACCTTC,CASSLGGTVYGYTF
TRBJ2-1,TRBD2,TRBV7-6,few,TGTGCCAGCAGCTGGCCCATACTAGCGGGGGGGCGTAATGAGCAGTTCTTC,CASSWPILAGGRNEQFF
TRBJ1-2,-,TRBV30,few,TGTGCCTGGAACGACTGGGGACGAGCTGTGGTGGGCTACACCTTC,CAWNDWGRAVVGYTF
TRBJ1-1,TRBD1,TRBV2,-,TGTGCCAGCGACAGGGGGCCTTTGAACACTGAAGCTTTCTTT,CASDRGPLNTEAFF
TRBJ1-1,-,TRBV20-1,-,TGCAGTGCTAGAGATCAGGGGAACACTGAAGCTTTCTTT,CSARDQGNTEAFF
TRBJ2-7,-,TRBV15,few,TGTGCCACCAGCAGAGGGAGGAAAGGGCCCTCCTACGAGCAGTACTTC,CATSRGRKGPSYEQYF
TRBJ2-7,-,TRBV12-3/TRBV12-4,many,TGTGCCAGCAGCCCGGATCTCTACGAGCAGTACTTC,CASSPDLYEQYF
TRBJ2-1,TRBD1,TRBV12-3/TRBV12-4,few,TGTGCCAGCAGTTTATGGGACAGGGCCAATGAGCAGTTCTTC,CASSLWDRANEQFF
TRBJ2-5,-,TRBV5-1,-,TGCGCCAGCAGCTTGCAGGGGATAGAGACCCAGTACTTC,CASSLQGIETQYF
TRBJ1-4,-,TRBV20-1,-,TGCAGTGCTACGTACTCTCCCGGAACTGAAAAACTGTTTTTT,CSATYSPGTEKLFF
TRBJ2-1,TRBD2,TRBV7-6,-,TGTGCCAGCAGCCACTCGGGGGGACCTAATGAGCAGTTCTTC,CASSHSGGPNEQFF
TRBJ2-7,TRBD2,TRBV6-2/TRBV6-3,-,TGTGCCAGCAGTTACTCGAGCCCCCTCTGGGCGGGGGGCCAATCGACCTTATACGAGCAGTACTTC,CASSYSSPLWAGGQSTLYEQYF
TRBJ1-5,-,TRBV10-2,-,TGCGCCAGCAGCGAGGCCCATAGCAATCAGCCCCAGCATTTT,CASSEAHSNQPQHF
TRBJ2-2,-,TRBV4-2,-,TGTGCCAGCAGCCAGACCTCGGGGGGGGAGCTGTTTTTT,CASSQTSGGELFF